The 9 T cell receptor beta chains presented below share a single source sample, sequenced in a study of blood T cell repertoires in COVID-19. This table comes from immunoSEQ multiplex PCR, and its TCRdb copy is limited to in-frame clones, with some not included. The data show around 330,000 clones, approximately 87% seen once. Sample: peripheral blood. Receptors originate from a woman aged 50 to 65 with active or convalescent COVID-19.

This chain links TRBV6-2 or TRBV6-3 with TRBJ2-3; TRBD2 matches at 8 bases. The trim removed 2 bases at V and 2 bases at J, leaving 3 bases unmatched. The germline CDR1 and CDR2 sequences are MNHEY and SVGEGT. The CDR3 contains 15 residues. The CDR3 loop is CASSYGTSFTDTQYF. The CDR3 nucleotides read TGTGCCAGCAGTTACGGGACTAGTTTCACAGATACGCAGTATTTT.

This rearrangement joins TRBV10-3 to TRBJ2-1, with 11 positions matching TRBD2. Germline V gene lookup returns CDR1 ENHRY and CDR2 SYGVKD. The trim removed 7 bases at V and 9 bases at J, leaving 8 bases unmatched. The CDR3 runs 14 residues. The chain's CDR3 is CAITSTSGGGEQFF. In DNA, the CDR3 is TGTGCCATCACCTCAACTAGCGGGGGCGGTGAGCAGTTCTTC.

CDR3 in amino acids: CASSTRRGAYEQYF. The CDR3 DNA is TGTGCCAGCAGTACCCGCAGGGGGGCCTACGAGCAGTACTTC. This sequence joins TRBV28 and TRBJ2-7, with D possibly matching TRBD1 (7 bases). The CDR3 runs 14 residues. CDR1 MDHEN and CDR2 SYDVKM come from the germline V gene. The V and J ends lost 5 bases and 2 bases respectively, with 13 bases between them.

Concerning this clone itself: The junction departs from germline at one end; a sequencing error may be responsible. The chain links TRBV10-3 to TRBJ1-2; 7 bases are a match to TRBD1. Germline loops: CDR1 ENHRY, CDR2 SYGVKD. CDR3 length: 13 amino acids. CDR3: CAISESRRPGQSF. As DNA, the CDR3 is TGTGCCATCAGTGAGAGTCGGCGGCCGGGACAGTCCTTC.

The chain combines TRBV5-4 with TRBJ1-4, with 7 nucleotides matching TRBD1. This CDR3 spans 16 amino acids. CDR1 is SGHNT and CDR2 is YYREEE in the germline V gene (reference sequence). V dropped 3 bases and J dropped 7; count of bases not matched to a gene: 12. The chain's CDR3 is CASSSSGQAVVEKLFF. As DNA, the CDR3 is TGTGCCAGCAGCTCCTCCGGACAGGCCGTGGTTGAAAAACTGTTTTTT.

This rearrangement joins TRBV6-1 to TRBJ2-2, with a weak D call TRBD1 (6 bases). In germline, CDR1 is MNHNS, CDR2 SASEGT. V lost 2 bases, J lost 7 bases, and 8 bases lay in between. The length of the CDR3 is 13 residues. The CDR3 DNA is TGTGCCAGCAGTGAATCAGGGGTCGGGGAGCTGTTTTTT. Translation gives CASSESGVGELFF.

This chain uses TRBV9 with TRBJ1-1; the D is unclear. The V end was cut by 0 bases, the J end by 2 bases, with 8 bases between. CDR3 length: 14 amino acids. The germline CDR1 and CDR2 sequences are SGDLS and YYNGEE. CDR3 sequence (DNA): TGTGCCAGCAGCGTAGATTGGGCCAACACTGAAGCTTTCTTT. It translates to CASSVDWANTEAFF.

The count of this clone is one. This chain joins TRBV7-9 and TRBJ2-1; D might be TRBD1 (6 bases). The CDR3 has 18 residues. Germline V gene sequence: CDR1 SEHNR, CDR2 FQNEAQ (reference sequence). V was shortened by 5 bases and J by 7 bases, with 27 bases between the two germline ends. For the CDR3, the DNA is TGTGCCAGCAGCCCCCAGGGGAAAGGTCACTTAGCTTCAAATGAGCAGTTCTTC. Amino acid sequence: CASSPQGKGHLASNEQFF. Full variable domain (outside the CDR3, taken from reference TRBV7-9 and TRBJ2-1): DTGVSQNPRHKITKRGQNVTFRCDPISEHNRLYWYRQTLGQGPEFLTYFQNEAQLEKSRLLSDRFSAERPKGSFSTLEIQRTEQGDSAMYLCASSPQGKGHLASNEQFFGPGTRLTVL.

The chain carries TRBV9 and TRBJ2-3; 11 nucleotides agree with TRBD2. Germline CDR1 reads SGDLS; CDR2 reads YYNGEE. The trim removed 1 base at V and 4 bases at J, leaving 5 bases unmatched. The CDR3 runs to 16 residues. The CDR3 here is CASSVIAGGPSDTQYF. CDR3 DNA sequence: TGTGCCAGCAGCGTAATAGCGGGGGGGCCCTCAGATACGCAGTATTTT. The full variable domain, rest sourced from reference TRBV9 and TRBJ2-3, is DSGVTQTPKHLITATGQRVTLRCSPRSGDLSVYWYQQSLDQGLQFLIQYYNGEERAKGNILERFSAQQFPDLHSELNLSSLELGDSALYFCASSVIAGGPSDTQYFGPGTRLTVL.